This T cell receptor beta chain was observed in a study of beta chain features in type 1 diabetes. As to this clone: Its target is not known.

The authors reverse transcribed all of the isolated RNA, so sequencing captured expressed TCRB transcripts. Measured with immunoSEQ multiplex PCR; TCRdb has only the in-frame clones, and not every one. The table has hundreds of thousands of clones, around 15% seen once. Points from the study as a whole: TCRB CDR3s were moderately but significantly shorter in Type 1 diabetes patients in all four CD4+ subsets.

The material sequenced was naive CD4+ T cells from blood. This sequence was found in a man younger than 35 with type 1 diabetes.

CDR3 in DNA: TGTGCCAGCGCTTCCAGGGGTAGCGGTAATGAAAAACTGTTTTTT. Its protein is CASASRGSGNEKLFF. The chain links TRBV6-5 to TRBJ1-4; D perhaps matches TRBD1 (6 bases). The CDR3 is 15 amino acids. The germline V and J ends were trimmed by 8 bases and 4 bases, with 17 bases remaining between them. Germline V gene sequence: CDR1 MNHEY, CDR2 SVGAGI.